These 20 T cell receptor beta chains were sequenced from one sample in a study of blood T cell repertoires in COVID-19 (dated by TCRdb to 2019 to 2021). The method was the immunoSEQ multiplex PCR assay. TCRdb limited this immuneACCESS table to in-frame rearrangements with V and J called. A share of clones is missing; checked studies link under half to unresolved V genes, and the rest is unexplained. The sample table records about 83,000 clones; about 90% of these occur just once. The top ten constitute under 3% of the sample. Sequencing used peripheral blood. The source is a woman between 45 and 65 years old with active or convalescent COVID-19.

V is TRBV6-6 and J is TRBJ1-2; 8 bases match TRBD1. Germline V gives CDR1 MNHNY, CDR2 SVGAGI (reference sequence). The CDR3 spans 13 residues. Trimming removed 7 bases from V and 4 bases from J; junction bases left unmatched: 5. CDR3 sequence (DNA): TGTGCCAGCACCCGGACAGGGTCCTATGGCTACACCTTC. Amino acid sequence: CASTRTGSYGYTF.

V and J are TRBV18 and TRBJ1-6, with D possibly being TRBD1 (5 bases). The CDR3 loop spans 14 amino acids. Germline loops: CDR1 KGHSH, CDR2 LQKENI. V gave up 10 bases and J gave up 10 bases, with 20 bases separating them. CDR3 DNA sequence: TGTGCCACTGGGGCGTCTTTGGATCCCTCACCCCTCCACTTT. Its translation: CATGASLDPSPLHF.

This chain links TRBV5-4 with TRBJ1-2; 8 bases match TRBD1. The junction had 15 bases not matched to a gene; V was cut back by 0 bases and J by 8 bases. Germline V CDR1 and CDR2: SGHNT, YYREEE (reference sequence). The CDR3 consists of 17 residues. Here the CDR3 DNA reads TGTGCCAGCAGCTTGGCCTCCGGGCAGGGGGCTGGAGACGGCTACACCTTC. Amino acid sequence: CASSLASGQGAGDGYTF. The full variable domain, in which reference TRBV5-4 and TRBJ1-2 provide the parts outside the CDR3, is ETGVTQSPTHLIKTRGQQVTLRCSSQSGHNTVSWYQQALGQGPQFIFQYYREEENGRGNFPPRFSGLQFPNYSSELNVNALELDDSALYLCASSLASGQGAGDGYTFGSGTRLTVV.

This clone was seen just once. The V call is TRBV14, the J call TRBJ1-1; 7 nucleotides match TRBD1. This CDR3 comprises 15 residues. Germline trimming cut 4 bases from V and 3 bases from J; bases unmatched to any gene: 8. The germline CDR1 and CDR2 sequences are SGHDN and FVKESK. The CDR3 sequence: CASSRLGGVYTEAFF. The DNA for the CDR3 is TGTGCCAGCAGCCGGTTAGGGGGCGTGTACACTGAAGCTTTCTTT.

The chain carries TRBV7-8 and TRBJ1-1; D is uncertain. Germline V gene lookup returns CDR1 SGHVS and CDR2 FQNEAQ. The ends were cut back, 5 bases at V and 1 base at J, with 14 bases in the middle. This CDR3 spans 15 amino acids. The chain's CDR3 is CASSPVLEGNTEAFF. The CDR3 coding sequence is TGTGCCAGCAGCCCGGTTTTGGAGGGGAACACTGAAGCTTTCTTT.

This CDR3 reads CSVDGTGLPGYTF. Written as DNA, the CDR3 is TGCAGCGTTGACGGGACAGGGTTGCCTGGCTACACCTTC. This chain links TRBV29-1 with TRBJ1-2, with TRBD1 identical over 9 bases. After removal of 3 bases from V and 7 bases from J, the junction contained 6 bases not matched to a gene. The CDR3 runs to 13 residues. Germline V lookup: CDR1 SQVTM, CDR2 ANQGSEA.

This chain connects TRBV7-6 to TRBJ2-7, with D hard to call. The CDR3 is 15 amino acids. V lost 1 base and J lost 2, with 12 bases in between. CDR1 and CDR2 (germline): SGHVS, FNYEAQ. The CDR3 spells CASSLGHHPTYEQYF. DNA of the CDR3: TGTGCCAGCAGCTTAGGACACCACCCGACCTACGAGCAGTACTTC. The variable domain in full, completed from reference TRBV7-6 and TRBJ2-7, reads GAGVSQSPRYKVTKRGQDVALRCDPISGHVSLYWYRQALGQGPEFLTYFNYEAQQDKSGLPNDRFSAERPEGSISTLTIQRTEQRDSAMYRCASSLGHHPTYEQYFGPGTRLTVT.

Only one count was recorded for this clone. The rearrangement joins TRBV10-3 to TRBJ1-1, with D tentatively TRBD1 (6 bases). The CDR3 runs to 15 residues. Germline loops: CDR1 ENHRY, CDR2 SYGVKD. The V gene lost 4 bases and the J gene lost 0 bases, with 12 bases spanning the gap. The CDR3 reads CAISGGRDMNTEAFF. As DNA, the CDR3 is TGTGCCATCAGTGGAGGGAGGGACATGAACACTGAAGCTTTCTTT.

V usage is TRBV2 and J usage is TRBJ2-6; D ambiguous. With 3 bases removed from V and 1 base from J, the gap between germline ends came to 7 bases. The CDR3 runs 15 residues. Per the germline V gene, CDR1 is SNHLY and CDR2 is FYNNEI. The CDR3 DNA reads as TGTGCCAGCAGTGATCAACTTTCTGGGGCCAACGTCCTGACTTTC. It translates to CASSDQLSGANVLTF.

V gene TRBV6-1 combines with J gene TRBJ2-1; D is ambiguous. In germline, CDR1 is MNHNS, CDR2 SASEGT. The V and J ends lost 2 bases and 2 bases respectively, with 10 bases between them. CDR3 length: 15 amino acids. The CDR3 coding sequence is TGTGCCAGCAGTGAAAAGAGAGGAACCTACAATGAGCAGTTCTTC. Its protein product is CASSEKRGTYNEQFF.

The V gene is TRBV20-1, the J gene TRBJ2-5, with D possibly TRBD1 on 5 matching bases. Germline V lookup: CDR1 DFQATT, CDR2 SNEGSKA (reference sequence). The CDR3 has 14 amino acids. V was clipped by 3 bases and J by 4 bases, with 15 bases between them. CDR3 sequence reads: CSASSQGYTETQYF. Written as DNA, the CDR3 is TGCAGTGCTAGTTCGCAGGGATATACAGAGACCCAGTACTTC.

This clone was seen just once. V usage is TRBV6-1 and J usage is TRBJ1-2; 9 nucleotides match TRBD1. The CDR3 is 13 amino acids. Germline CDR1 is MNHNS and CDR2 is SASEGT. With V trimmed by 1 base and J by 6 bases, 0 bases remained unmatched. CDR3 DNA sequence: TGTGCCAGCAGTGAAGGGACAGGGGATGGCTACACCTTC. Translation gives CASSEGTGDGYTF.

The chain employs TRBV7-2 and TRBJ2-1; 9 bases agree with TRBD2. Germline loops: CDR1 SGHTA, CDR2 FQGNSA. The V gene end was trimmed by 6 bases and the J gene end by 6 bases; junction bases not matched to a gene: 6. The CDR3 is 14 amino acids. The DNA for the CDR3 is TGTGCCAGCAGGAGAGCGGGGGGCCCCAATGAGCAGTTCTTC. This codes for CASRRAGGPNEQFF.

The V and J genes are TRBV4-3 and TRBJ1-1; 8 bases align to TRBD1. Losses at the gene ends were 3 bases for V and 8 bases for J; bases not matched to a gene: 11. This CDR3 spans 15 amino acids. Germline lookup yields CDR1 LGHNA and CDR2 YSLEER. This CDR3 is CASSQGEGQGGEAFF. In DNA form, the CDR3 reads TGCGCCAGCAGCCAGGGCGAAGGACAGGGAGGAGAAGCTTTCTTT.

The CDR3 reads CAWTKRGQGSQPQHF. CDR3 nucleotides: TGTGCCTGGACTAAAAGGGGACAGGGGAGTCAGCCCCAGCATTTT. The chain couples TRBV30 to TRBJ1-5; 10 nucleotides agree with TRBD1. The V gene end was trimmed by 4 bases and the J gene end by 6 bases; junction bases not matched to a gene: 9. CDR1 and CDR2 (germline): GTSNPN, SVGIG (reference sequence). The CDR3 runs to 15 residues.

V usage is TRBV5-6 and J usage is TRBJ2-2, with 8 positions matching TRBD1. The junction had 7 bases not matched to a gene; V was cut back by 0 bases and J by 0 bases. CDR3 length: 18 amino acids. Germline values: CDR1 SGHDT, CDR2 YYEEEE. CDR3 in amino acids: CASSLVGHRGTNTGELFF. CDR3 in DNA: TGTGCCAGCAGCTTGGTCGGGCACAGGGGGACGAACACCGGGGAGCTGTTTTTT.

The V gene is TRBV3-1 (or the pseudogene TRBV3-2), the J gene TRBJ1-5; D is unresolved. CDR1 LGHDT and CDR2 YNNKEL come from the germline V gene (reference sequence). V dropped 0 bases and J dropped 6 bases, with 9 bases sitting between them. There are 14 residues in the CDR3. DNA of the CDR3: TGTGCCAGCAGCCAAGACCCGAAAGCTCAGCCCCAGCATTTT. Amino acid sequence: CASSQDPKAQPQHF.

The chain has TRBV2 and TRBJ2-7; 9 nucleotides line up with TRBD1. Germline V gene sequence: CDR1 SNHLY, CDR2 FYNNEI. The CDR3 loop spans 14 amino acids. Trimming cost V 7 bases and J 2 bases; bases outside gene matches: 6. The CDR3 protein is CASNIQGAAYEQYF. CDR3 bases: TGTGCCAGCAACATACAGGGGGCAGCCTACGAGCAGTACTTC.

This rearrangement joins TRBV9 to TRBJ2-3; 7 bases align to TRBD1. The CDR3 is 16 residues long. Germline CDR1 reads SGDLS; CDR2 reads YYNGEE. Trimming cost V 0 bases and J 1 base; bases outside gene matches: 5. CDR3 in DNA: TGTGCCAGCAGCGTAGAGGGGGCGACCCGCACAGATACGCAGTATTTT. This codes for CASSVEGATRTDTQYF. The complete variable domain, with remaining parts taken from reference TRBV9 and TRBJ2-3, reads DSGVTQTPKHLITATGQRVTLRCSPRSGDLSVYWYQQSLDQGLQFLIQYYNGEERAKGNILERFSAQQFPDLHSELNLSSLELGDSALYFCASSVEGATRTDTQYFGPGTRLTVL.

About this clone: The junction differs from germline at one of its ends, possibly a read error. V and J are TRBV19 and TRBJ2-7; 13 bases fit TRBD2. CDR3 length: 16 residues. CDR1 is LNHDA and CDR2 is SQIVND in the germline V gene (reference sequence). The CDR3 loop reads CASSLEGLAGTYEQYF. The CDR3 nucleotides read TGTGCCAGTAGTTTAGAGGGACTAGCGGGGACCTACGAGCAGTACTTC.